This T cell receptor beta chain was sequenced for a study of T cell responses to AZD1222 COVID-19 vaccine. CDR3 length equals 15 residues. The V gene's germline CDR1 is SGHRS and CDR2 YFSETQ. V trimming: 0 bases; J trimming: 7 bases; junction bases outside the gene matches: 7. Some clones are missing from TCRdb's copy, which holds only in-frame ones; the method was immunoSEQ multiplex PCR. The table lists 95,000 to 150,000 clones, over 75% of them singletons. This sequence was found in an adult in good health. Specimen: peripheral blood, collected on day 0 of AZD1222 vaccination. The chain joins TRBV5-1 to TRBJ2-1; 7 bases are shared with TRBD2. Here the CDR3 reads CASSLVSSGRNEQFF. CDR3 DNA sequence: TGCGCCAGCAGCTTGGTGTCTAGCGGTAGGAATGAGCAGTTCTTC.